This T cell receptor beta chain was captured by sequencing in a study of T cells after yellow fever vaccination. Study-wide results and limits: Subsequent to the booster, the majority of primary-vaccination clones reappeared (roughly 96% CD4, 88% CD8).

V was cut by 7 bases and J by 0 bases, with 10 bases left in between. The CDR3 covers 13 residues. CDR1 MNHEY and CDR2 SVGEGT come from the germline V gene. Worth noting for this clonotype: Its antigen is currently unknown.

MiXCR was run by TCRdb on the 5' RACE reads, yielding one entry per CDR3 protein. The sample holds over 150,000 distinct CDR3 sequences, 6.2% seen once. The rearrangement links TRBV6-2 or TRBV6-3 to TRBJ2-7; D may be TRBD1 (5 bases). The sequencing used CD4+ T cells sorted from PBMCs, collected on the day of the first yellow fever vaccination. The source is a man between 18 and 35 years old who received the YFV17D yellow fever vaccine. DNA for the CDR3: TGTGCCAGCAATCCCCAGGGCTCCTACGAGCAGTACTTC. Translated, it gives CASNPQGSYEQYF.